This TCR beta chain was identified in a study of cytomegalovirus exposure and HLA in healthy donors. General study results and limits: Among immune exposure information, only CMV serostatus was available.

Germline V gene lookup returns CDR1 SGHTS and CDR2 YDEGEE. The trim removed 5 bases at V and 4 bases at J, leaving 11 bases unmatched. The CDR3 has 15 amino acids. 60 Vbeta and 13 Jbeta primers were used in PCR. Repertoires were generated with immunoSEQ multiplex PCR, while TCRdb's copy carries only in-frame clones and drops some. Of 120,000 or so clones listed, over 60% were seen once; the top ten hold roughly 3.1%. Remarks on this clone: Its target is not known.

Specimen: PBMCs. The chain links TRBV5-8 to TRBJ1-2; 7 nucleotides match TRBD1. This clonotype was obtained from a man aged 25 to 45 in good health and CMV-seronegative. CDR3: CASRVGTAKGYGYTF. Written as DNA, the CDR3 is TGTGCCAGCAGAGTCGGGACAGCCAAAGGCTATGGCTACACCTTC. Looking up the rest from reference TRBV5-8 and TRBJ1-2 gives the full variable domain: EAGVTQSPTHLIKTRGQQATLRCSPISGHTSVYWYQQALGLGLQFLLWYDEGEERNRGNFPPRFSGRQFPNYSSELNVNALELEDSALYLCASRVGTAKGYGYTFGSGTRLTVV.